This entry is about one T cell receptor (beta chain). These data belong to a study of cytomegalovirus exposure and HLA in healthy donors. The PCR contained 60 Vbeta and 13 Jbeta primers. The table came from immunoSEQ multiplex PCR; TCRdb's copy has only in-frame clones and leaves some out. The sample shows 110,000 or so clones, 74% of them seen only once. This TCR came from a woman aged 40 to 49 in good health and CMV-seropositive. The sequencing input was PBMCs.

CDR3 nucleotides: TGTGCCAGCAGCTCCGGACAGGGAGGAGGCTACACCTTC. This codes for CASSSGQGGGYTF. The chain combines TRBV5-5 with TRBJ1-2; 8 nucleotides match TRBD1. This CDR3 has 13 amino acids. J lost 8 bases, V lost 3 bases, and 6 bases had no gene match. Germline V gene lookup returns CDR1 SGHKS and CDR2 YYEKEE (reference sequence).